Below are 24 T cell receptor beta chains sequenced from a single sample in a study of T cell responses to AZD1222 COVID-19 vaccine. Here immunoSEQ multiplex PCR was the method, and the copy in TCRdb shows in-frame clones only, minus some. The table lists some 150,000 clones, approximately 85% of them singletons. The sequencing here drew on peripheral blood, taken 28 days after the second dose of the MenACWY control vaccine. The source is an adult who received the MenACWY meningococcal vaccine as a control.

This clone was seen a few times. The rearrangement joins TRBV6-5 to TRBJ2-3, with unresolved D. V lost 3 bases and J lost 0, with 13 bases in between. This CDR3 comprises 16 residues. Looked up from germline, CDR1 is MNHEY and CDR2 is SVGAGI. This CDR3 reads CASSYQVASSTDTQYF. The CDR3 nucleotides are TGTGCCAGCAGTTATCAGGTTGCGTCTAGCACAGATACGCAGTATTTT.

The V call is TRBV5-8, the J call TRBJ2-7, with TRBD2 identical over 10 bases. V lost 4 bases and J lost 1; bases outside the gene matches: 11. The CDR3 spans 17 residues. Germline V CDR1 and CDR2: SGHTS, YDEGEE. The CDR3 nucleotides are TGTGCCAGCAGCATAGGGACTAGCGCCACTATGTCCTACGAGCAGTACTTC. Its protein product is CASSIGTSATMSYEQYF.

The chain carries TRBV3-1 (or the pseudogene TRBV3-2) and TRBJ2-3; D not resolved. Germline values: CDR1 LGHDT, CDR2 YNNKEL (reference sequence). Trimming cost V 7 bases and J 2 bases, with 16 bases left between them. CDR3 size: 15 residues. The CDR3 region has the DNA TGTGCCAGCAACGACCTCACCCGAAACACAGATACGCAGTATTTT. Encoded protein: CASNDLTRNTDTQYF.

The genes are TRBV28 and TRBJ1-2; D call uncertain. CDR3 size: 13 residues. CDR1 is MDHEN and CDR2 is SYDVKM in the germline V gene. Trimming stripped 3 bases from V and 0 bases from J, with 5 bases between. CDR3 residues: CASSFGPNYGYTF. In DNA form, the CDR3 reads TGTGCCAGCAGTTTCGGGCCTAACTATGGCTACACCTTC.

V usage is TRBV28 and J usage is TRBJ1-4; TRBD1 agrees at 9 bases. This CDR3 spans 16 amino acids. With 4 bases clipped from V and 2 bases from J, the junction kept 5 bases outside the gene matches. CDR1 is MDHEN, CDR2 SYDVKM, per germline. The CDR3 loop reads CASSSTGGRTNEKLFF. The CDR3 nucleotides read TGTGCCAGCAGTTCCACAGGGGGCCGGACTAATGAAAAACTGTTTTTT.

This sequence joins TRBV5-1 and TRBJ1-6, with a possible D match to TRBD1 (5 bases). The CDR3 extends over 21 amino acids. The germline V gene encodes CDR1 SGHRS and CDR2 YFSETQ. Trimming removed 5 bases at V and 0 bases at J, with 27 bases between. The CDR3 protein is CASRGQPLRAGRSSYNSPLHF. The CDR3 DNA reads as TGCGCCAGCAGAGGTCAGCCCCTTCGGGCAGGGCGAAGCTCCTATAATTCACCCCTCCACTTT.

The V call is TRBV6-5, the J call TRBJ2-5; D unclear. The V gene's germline CDR1 is MNHEY and CDR2 SVGAGI. The CDR3 length is 13 residues. The V gene lost 2 bases and the J gene lost 5 bases, with 9 bases spanning the gap. In DNA, the CDR3 is TGTGCCAGCAGTTACCTAGGCACGGAGACCCAGTACTTC. Protein sequence: CASSYLGTETQYF.

This clone was counted a single time. J is TRBJ2-3 and V is TRBV14; D gene unclear. V lost 4 bases and J lost 10, with 15 bases in between. The CDR3 spans 13 residues. Germline V gene data show CDR1 as SGHDN and CDR2 as FVKESK. CDR3 sequence reads: CASSPGGNIAQYF. CDR3 DNA: TGTGCCAGCAGCCCCGGTGGTAACATCGCGCAGTATTTT.

The chain is built from TRBV3-1 (or the pseudogene TRBV3-2) and TRBJ2-5, with 14 bases identical to TRBD2. Germline assignment: CDR1 LGHDT and CDR2 YNNKEL (reference sequence). Trimming took 5 bases from V and 3 from J; bases not matched to a gene: 8. CDR3 length: 17 amino acids. CDR3 amino acids: CASSSSGTSGRKETQYF. The CDR3 DNA follows: TGTGCCAGCAGCTCATCCGGGACTAGCGGGAGAAAAGAGACCCAGTACTTC.

The genes are TRBV3-1 (or the pseudogene TRBV3-2) and TRBJ2-2; 15 bases are a match to TRBD2. CDR3 size: 17 residues. Trimming took 4 bases from V and 1 from J; bases not matched to a gene: 1. Germline CDR1 is LGHDT and CDR2 is YNNKEL (reference sequence). CDR3 in DNA: TGTGCCAGCAGCCGGACTAGCGGGGGGGTGAACACCGGGGAGCTGTTTTTT. Protein sequence: CASSRTSGGVNTGELFF.

The rearrangement joins TRBV30 to TRBJ2-3, with no clear D. Germline CDR1 GTSNPN, CDR2 SVGIG (reference sequence). The CDR3 spans 14 residues. Trimming pared 4 bases from V and 2 bases from J, leaving 13 bases between. The CDR3 protein is CAWNRSWDTDTQYF. In DNA form, the CDR3 reads TGTGCCTGGAATCGGTCTTGGGACACAGATACGCAGTATTTT.

The chain combines TRBV30 with TRBJ2-7; 11 positions agree with TRBD1. In germline, CDR1 is GTSNPN, CDR2 SVGIG (reference sequence). This CDR3 has 14 residues. The V and J ends lost 4 bases and 7 bases, in that order; junction bases with no gene match: 9. CDR3 loop: CAWNRDRGMREQYF. In DNA, the CDR3 is TGTGCCTGGAACCGGGACAGGGGGATGAGGGAGCAGTACTTC.

The chain carries TRBV3-1 (or the pseudogene TRBV3-2) and TRBJ2-2; TRBD2 matches 11 bases. Germline CDR1 is LGHDT and CDR2 is YNNKEL (reference sequence). The V segment lost 4 bases and the J segment 5 bases; nucleotides outside the gene matches: 6. The CDR3 loop spans 16 amino acids. The CDR3 DNA sequence: TGTGCCAGCAGCCCGCTTCTAGCGGGGGGAACCGGGGAGCTGTTTTTT. Encoded protein: CASSPLLAGGTGELFF.

The chain combines TRBV7-9 with TRBJ1-4; D possibly corresponds to TRBD1 (6 bases). Germline V gene sequence: CDR1 SEHNR, CDR2 FQNEAQ (reference sequence). V was shortened by 4 bases and J by 4 bases, with 19 bases between the two germline ends. This CDR3 is 17 amino acids long. The CDR3 DNA sequence: TGTGCCAGCAGCTCCGGACAGCCTTGGCGCCTTAATGAAAAACTGTTTTTT. Translating gives CASSSGQPWRLNEKLFF.

J is TRBJ1-1 and V is TRBV28; 7 positions match TRBD1. CDR3 length: 14 amino acids. Unmatched junction bases numbered 5, after V lost 6 bases and J lost 1 base. Germline CDR1 MDHEN, CDR2 SYDVKM. This chain's CDR3 is CASRRQGWNTEAFF. CDR3 bases: TGTGCCAGCAGAAGACAGGGCTGGAACACTGAAGCTTTCTTT.

The chain employs TRBV5-1 and TRBJ1-2; 10 positions match TRBD1. Germline trimming cut 9 bases from V and 7 bases from J; bases unmatched to any gene: 9. Germline V gene data show CDR1 as SGHRS and CDR2 as YFSETQ. CDR3 length: 13 residues. The CDR3 nucleotides are TGCGCCACCCGACCGGGACAGGGGTTTGGCTACACCTTC. Translating gives CATRPGQGFGYTF.

V and J are TRBV6-5 and TRBJ1-6, with 7 bases matching TRBD1. With 6 bases clipped from V and 7 bases from J, the junction kept 3 bases outside the gene matches. The CDR3 has 13 residues. The germline gives CDR1 MNHEY, CDR2 SVGAGI. CDR3 nucleotides: TGTGCCAGCAGGCCGGGACAGAATTCACCCCTCCACTTT. Translated: CASRPGQNSPLHF.

The rearrangement uses TRBV5-1 and TRBJ1-2, with D maybe TRBD1 (5 bases). The CDR3 loop spans 14 amino acids. Looked up from germline, CDR1 is SGHRS and CDR2 is YFSETQ. V was cut by 2 bases and J by 4 bases, with 12 bases left in between. The DNA for the CDR3 is TGCGCCAGCAGCTTAAATCAGGGCGGCTATGGCTACACCTTC. Its translation is CASSLNQGGYGYTF.

The J gene is TRBJ2-7, the V gene TRBV6-5, with unresolved D. Between the trimmed V and J ends, which lost 2 bases and 0 bases, there was a span of 5 bases. This CDR3 contains 13 residues. Germline CDR1 is MNHEY and CDR2 is SVGAGI. The CDR3 DNA reads TGTGCCAGCAGTTACGGAATCTCCTACGAGCAGTACGTC. As protein: CASSYGISYEQYV.

The chain carries TRBV6-2 or TRBV6-3 and TRBJ2-1; 10 bases map to TRBD2. The CDR3 extends over 14 amino acids. CDR1 and CDR2 (germline): MNHEY, SVGEGT. The J segment lost 9 bases and the V segment lost 2 bases, leaving 4 bases of the junction unmatched. The CDR3 sequence is CASSYTSGIGEQFF. For the CDR3, the DNA is TGTGCCAGCAGTTACACTAGCGGGATAGGTGAGCAGTTCTTC.

The CDR3 protein is CASSRIASTDTQYF. The CDR3 DNA is TGCGCCAGCAGCCGGATAGCTAGCACAGATACGCAGTATTTT. The V and J genes are TRBV5-1 and TRBJ2-3; D unclear. Germline V gene data show CDR1 as SGHRS and CDR2 as YFSETQ. The CDR3 spans 14 residues. V was clipped by 4 bases and J by 0 bases, with 9 bases between them. Full variable domain (rest looked up from reference TRBV5-1 and TRBJ2-3): KAGVTQTPRYLIKTRGQQVTLSCSPISGHRSVSWYQQTPGQGLQFLFEYFSETQRNKGNFPGRFSGRQFSNSRSEMNVSTLELGDSALYLCASSRIASTDTQYFGPGTRLTVL.

The chain uses TRBV5-5 and TRBJ2-1; the D gene is possibly TRBD1 (5 bases). From germline, CDR1 is SGHKS and CDR2 YYEKEE (reference sequence). The germline V and J ends were trimmed by 2 bases and 4 bases, with 7 bases remaining between them. This CDR3 has 13 amino acids. The CDR3 loop is CASSLQEYNEQFF. CDR3 DNA: TGTGCCAGCAGCTTACAGGAGTACAATGAGCAGTTCTTC.

This chain joins TRBV5-1 and TRBJ1-2, with 8 bases matching TRBD1. Germline CDR1 is SGHRS and CDR2 is YFSETQ. The V segment lost 6 bases and the J segment 1 base; nucleotides outside the gene matches: 5. CDR3 length: 14 residues. In DNA, the CDR3 is TGCGCCAGCAAAGGACAGGGTCTTAACTATGGCTACACCTTC. It is translated as CASKGQGLNYGYTF.

This rearrangement joins TRBV3-1 (or the pseudogene TRBV3-2) to TRBJ2-4; 11 nucleotides match TRBD2. Looked up from germline, CDR1 is LGHDT and CDR2 is YNNKEL (reference sequence). The V and J ends lost 3 bases and 7 bases, in that order; junction bases with no gene match: 8. The CDR3 contains 16 residues. Here the CDR3 DNA reads TGTGCCAGCAGCCACGTAGCGGGAGGGCCCTTGAACATTCAGTACTTC. Amino acid sequence: CASSHVAGGPLNIQYF.